The 15 T cell receptor beta chains below were found in one sample sequenced in a study of identical twins. One entry per CDR3 protein, called by TCRdb with MiXCR from the 5' RACE reads. The table has 350,000 or so distinct CDR3 sequences, roughly 10% seen once; the top ten hold under 10%. The sequencing sample was made of naive T cells sorted from blood. These receptor sequences come from a woman aged 50 to 60 in good health.

This chain uses TRBV20-1 with TRBJ2-1; the D call may be TRBD1 or TRBD2 (5 bases each). The CDR3 contains 14 residues. Trimming removed 4 bases at V and 9 bases at J, with 19 bases between. The germline gives CDR1 DFQATT, CDR2 SNEGSKA (reference sequence). The CDR3, as DNA: TGCAGTGCTACCATTCCCGGGACGACGAGTGAGCAGTTCTTC. Its protein product is CSATIPGTTSEQFF.

This chain joins TRBV6-1 and TRBJ2-5, with D uncertain. With 3 bases removed from V and 4 bases from J, the gap between germline ends came to 9 bases. CDR1 and CDR2 from the germline V gene are MNHNS and SASEGT. The CDR3 contains 13 residues. CDR3: CASSDGGRETQYF. The CDR3, as DNA: TGTGCCAGCAGTGATGGTGGTCGAGAGACCCAGTACTTC.

This clonotype has a handful of counts. The genes are TRBV27 and TRBJ2-1; 9 bases align to TRBD2. Germline-derived CDR1 and CDR2 are MNHEY and SMNVEV (reference sequence). This CDR3 has 17 amino acids. V shed 4 bases, J shed 8 bases, and the junction held 15 bases outside the gene matches. CDR3 sequence (DNA): TGTGCCAGCAGTTCCACTTTGGGTAGCGGGAGAGTACATGAGCAGTTCTTC. Amino acids: CASSSTLGSGRVHEQFF.

This clonotype was counted between two and nine times. The rearrangement links TRBV12-3 or TRBV12-4 to TRBJ1-5, with D possibly being TRBD1 (6 bases). V gave up 6 bases and J gave up 6 bases, with 15 bases separating them. The CDR3 extends over 14 amino acids. In nucleotides, the CDR3 is TGTGCCAGCAGACCTCAGGGGACCAGTCAGCCCCAGCATTTT. The encoded protein is CASRPQGTSQPQHF.

This clonotype was detected a few times. The gene calls are TRBV24-1 and TRBJ2-2; TRBD1 might be the D (5 bases). The CDR3 has 13 residues. V was shortened by 7 bases and J by 6 bases, with 11 bases between the two germline ends. Germline V gene data show CDR1 as KGHDR and CDR2 as SFDVKD. The CDR3 coding sequence is TGTGCCACCAGCGGGCTAGGGGCCGGGGAGCTGTTTTTT. Protein sequence: CATSGLGAGELFF.

CDR3 region: CASSYGGSYTGELFF. In DNA, the CDR3 is TGTGCCAGCAGTTACGGTGGGAGTTACACCGGGGAGCTGTTTTTT. This rearrangement joins TRBV6-5 to TRBJ2-2, with TRBD2 as a possible D gene (5 bases). Trimming pared 2 bases from V and 3 bases from J, leaving 10 bases between. There are 15 residues in the CDR3. Germline CDR1 reads MNHEY; CDR2 reads SVGAGI.

This clonotype was seen a few times. V and J are TRBV2 and TRBJ2-3; no definite D call. Deletions cut 7 bases from V and 2 bases from J, with 10 bases between. CDR3 size: 13 residues. Germline V gene lookup returns CDR1 SNHLY and CDR2 FYNNEI. DNA for the CDR3: TGTGCCAGCAAGTGGGTTCACACAGATACGCAGTATTTT. Translating gives CASKWVHTDTQYF.

This clonotype has ten or more counts. This chain uses TRBV29-1 with TRBJ2-1; 10 bases agree with TRBD1. V lost 4 bases and J lost 7; bases outside the gene matches: 1. The germline CDR1 and CDR2 sequences are SQVTM and ANQGSEA. The CDR3 spans 12 residues. This chain's CDR3 is CSVVDRGNEQFF. The CDR3 DNA is TGCAGCGTTGTGGACAGGGGGAATGAGCAGTTCTTC.

The table lists this clonotype with a few counts. The chain employs TRBV11-2 and TRBJ1-1, with D possibly TRBD1 on 6 matching bases. Germline CDR1 SGHAT, CDR2 FQNNGV. Trimming pared 5 bases from V and 2 bases from J, leaving 15 bases between. The CDR3 runs 15 residues. This CDR3 reads CASSPRDNRNTEAFF. For the CDR3, the DNA is TGTGCCAGCAGCCCCCGGGACAATCGAAACACTGAAGCTTTCTTT.

The CDR3 nucleotides read TGTGCCAGCAGCGTGATGGGTAGCGGGAGAATTGACGAGCAGTACTTC. This gives the protein CASSVMGSGRIDEQYF. This chain joins TRBV11-2 and TRBJ2-7; 9 nucleotides line up with TRBD2. The J segment lost 5 bases and the V segment lost 5 bases, leaving 13 bases of the junction unmatched. The germline V gene encodes CDR1 SGHAT and CDR2 FQNNGV. The CDR3 loop spans 16 amino acids.

This clonotype was found many times. V usage is TRBV5-1 and J usage is TRBJ2-3, with D maybe TRBD2 (6 bases). The V end was cut by 3 bases, the J end by 5 bases, with 7 bases between. Germline lookup yields CDR1 SGHRS and CDR2 YFSETQ. The CDR3 loop spans 12 amino acids. Here the CDR3 DNA reads TGCGCCAGCAGCTGGGGGGAAGATACGCAGTATTTT. Translated: CASSWGEDTQYF.

This clonotype was seen at least ten times. This sequence joins TRBV12-3 or TRBV12-4 and TRBJ2-1; tentative D call: TRBD2 (6 bases). The CDR3 has 14 amino acids. Trimming took off 3 bases at V and 0 bases at J, with 6 bases between the two ends. Here the CDR3 DNA reads TGTGCCAGCAGTTTCGGGAGCTCCTACAATGAGCAGTTCTTC. Encoded protein: CASSFGSSYNEQFF.

The chain is built from TRBV10-3 and TRBJ1-5; D is ambiguous. CDR3 length: 16 amino acids. Trimming removed 2 bases from V and 0 bases from J, with 11 bases in between. From germline, CDR1 is ENHRY and CDR2 SYGVKD. CDR3 sequence: CAISEGYRNSNQPQHF. CDR3 nucleotides: TGTGCCATCAGTGAGGGTTATAGGAATAGCAATCAGCCCCAGCATTTT.

The chain links TRBV19 to TRBJ2-4, with D uncertain. Trimming removed 7 bases from V and 2 bases from J, with 9 bases in between. CDR3 length: 13 amino acids. Germline loops: CDR1 LNHDA, CDR2 SQIVND (reference sequence). The CDR3 is CASNSLTKNIQYF. The CDR3 region has the DNA TGTGCCAGTAACTCGCTGACCAAAAACATTCAGTACTTC. The full variable domain, completed using reference TRBV19 and TRBJ2-4, is DGGITQSPKYLFRKEGQNVTLSCEQNLNHDAMYWYRQDPGQGLRLIYYSQIVNDFQKGDIAEGYSVSREKKESFPLTVTSAQKNPTAFYLCASNSLTKNIQYFGAGTRLSVL.

The chain links TRBV7-9 to TRBJ2-7; D not resolved. Trimming cost V 4 bases and J 6 bases, with 7 bases left between them. This CDR3 comprises 11 residues. Germline assignment: CDR1 SEHNR and CDR2 FQNEAQ (reference sequence). CDR3 sequence: CASSSEVEQYV. CDR3 sequence (DNA): TGTGCCAGCAGCTCAGAGGTCGAGCAGTACGTC.